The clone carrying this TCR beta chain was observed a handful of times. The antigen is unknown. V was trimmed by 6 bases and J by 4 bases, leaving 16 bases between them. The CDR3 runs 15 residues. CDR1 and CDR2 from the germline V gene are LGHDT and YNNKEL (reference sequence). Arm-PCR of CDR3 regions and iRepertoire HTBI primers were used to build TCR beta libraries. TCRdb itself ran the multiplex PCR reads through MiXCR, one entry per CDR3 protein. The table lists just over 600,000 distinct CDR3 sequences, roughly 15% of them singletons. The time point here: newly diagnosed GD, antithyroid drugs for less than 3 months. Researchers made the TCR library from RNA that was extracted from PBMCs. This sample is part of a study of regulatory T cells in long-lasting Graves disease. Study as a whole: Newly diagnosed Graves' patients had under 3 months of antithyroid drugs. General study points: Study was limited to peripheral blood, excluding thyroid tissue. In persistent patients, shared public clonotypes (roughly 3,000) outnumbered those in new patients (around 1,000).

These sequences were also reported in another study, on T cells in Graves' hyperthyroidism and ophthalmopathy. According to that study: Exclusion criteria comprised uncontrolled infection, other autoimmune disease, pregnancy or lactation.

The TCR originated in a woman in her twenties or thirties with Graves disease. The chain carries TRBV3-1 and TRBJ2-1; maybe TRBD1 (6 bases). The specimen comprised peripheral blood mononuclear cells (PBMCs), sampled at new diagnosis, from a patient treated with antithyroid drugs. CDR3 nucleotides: TGTGCCAGCAGTCCTTGGACAGCCTCTTACAATGAGCAGTTCTTC. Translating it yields CASSPWTASYNEQFF.